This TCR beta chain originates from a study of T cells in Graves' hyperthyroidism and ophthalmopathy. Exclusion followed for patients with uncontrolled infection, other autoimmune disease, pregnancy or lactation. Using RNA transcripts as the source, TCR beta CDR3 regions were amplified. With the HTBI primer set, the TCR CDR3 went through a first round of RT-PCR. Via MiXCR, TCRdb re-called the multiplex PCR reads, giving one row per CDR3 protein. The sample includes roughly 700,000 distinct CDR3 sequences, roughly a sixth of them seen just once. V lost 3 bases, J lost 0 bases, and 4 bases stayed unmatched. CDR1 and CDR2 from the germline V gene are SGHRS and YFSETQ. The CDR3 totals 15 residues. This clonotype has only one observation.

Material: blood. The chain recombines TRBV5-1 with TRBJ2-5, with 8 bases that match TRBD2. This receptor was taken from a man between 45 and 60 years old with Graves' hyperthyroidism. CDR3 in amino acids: CASSWVAGYQETQYF. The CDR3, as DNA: TGCGCCAGCAGCTGGGTAGCGGGGTACCAAGAGACCCAGTACTTC.